These T cell receptor beta chains were read from a single sample in a study of PD-1 blockade in classical Hodgkin lymphoma. Assay used: immunoSEQ multiplex PCR; TCRdb lists only in-frame clones, some missing. Of about 93,000 clones listed, around 80% are singletons. The source material was peripheral blood mononuclear cells (PBMCs), sampled before the fourth cycle of nivolumab. Source of these receptors: a human donor with classical Hodgkin lymphoma. Each CDR3 is given without its conserved first and last residue.

cdr3_aa: AWSLLAAYTGELF
j_call: TRBJ2-2
v_call: TRBV30

cdr3_aa: ASSSPATGNTEAF
j_call: TRBJ1-1
v_call: TRBV6-5

cdr3_aa: ASRYRARNEKLF
j_call: TRBJ1-4
v_call: TRBV5-6

cdr3_aa: ASSFRGPNEKLF
j_call: TRBJ1-4
v_call: TRBV6-5

cdr3_aa: ASRDPDVYEQY
j_call: TRBJ2-7
v_call: TRBV6-5

cdr3_aa: ASTSMSGSQPSSYEQY
j_call: TRBJ2-7
v_call: TRBV27

cdr3_aa: ASSEDRLWDSPLH
j_call: TRBJ1-6
v_call: TRBV2

cdr3_aa: ASSLTGFHNEQF
j_call: TRBJ2-1
v_call: TRBV5-1

cdr3_aa: ASSQDTDRPSGSKREQY
j_call: TRBJ2-7
v_call: TRBV4-1

cdr3_aa: ASSQHRGLLSSYNEQF
j_call: TRBJ2-1
v_call: TRBV11-3

cdr3_aa: ASSSHAGQVSYNEQF
j_call: TRBJ2-1
v_call: TRBV13

cdr3_aa: ASSLARTGGYGYT
j_call: TRBJ1-2
v_call: TRBV19

cdr3_aa: ASSYAGGNSPLH
j_call: TRBJ1-6
v_call: TRBV6-6

cdr3_aa: ASSAGQGIEQY
j_call: TRBJ2-7
v_call: TRBV9

cdr3_aa: ASSNQVNYGYT
j_call: TRBJ1-2
v_call: TRBV2

cdr3_aa: ASIRDTQAKNIQY
j_call: TRBJ2-4
v_call: TRBV6-1

cdr3_aa: ASSLEGGTYEQY
j_call: TRBJ2-7
v_call: TRBV7-9

cdr3_aa: ASSDRGFGEETQY
j_call: TRBJ2-5
v_call: TRBV19

cdr3_aa: ASTTDGQGSYEQY
j_call: TRBJ2-7
v_call: TRBV28

cdr3_aa: ASSEVSGANVLT
j_call: TRBJ2-6
v_call: TRBV19

cdr3_aa: ASTSDRGRVWTGELF
j_call: TRBJ2-2
v_call: TRBV7-9

cdr3_aa: ASSSEMNTEAF
j_call: TRBJ1-1
v_call: TRBV7-3

cdr3_aa: ASSILGLSSGNTIY
j_call: TRBJ1-3
v_call: TRBV19

cdr3_aa: ASSFSRVTGELF
j_call: TRBJ2-2
v_call: TRBV4-2

cdr3_aa: ASSPVSGYEQY
j_call: TRBJ2-7
v_call: TRBV18

cdr3_aa: AIREDGNTIY
j_call: TRBJ1-3
v_call: TRBV10-3

cdr3_aa: ASSGPLGYEKLF
j_call: TRBJ1-4
v_call: TRBV19

cdr3_aa: AWTSGTGNEKLF
j_call: TRBJ1-4
v_call: TRBV30

cdr3_aa: ASSLSGGPYNEQF
j_call: TRBJ2-1
v_call: TRBV7-3

cdr3_aa: ASRTGASYNEQF
j_call: TRBJ2-1
v_call: TRBV23-1

cdr3_aa: ASAPDRANNSPLH
j_call: TRBJ1-6
v_call: TRBV18

cdr3_aa: ASKWGMDEQY
j_call: TRBJ2-7
v_call: TRBV2

cdr3_aa: ASSLRGNTEAF
j_call: TRBJ1-1
v_call: TRBV5-1

cdr3_aa: ASSGWDSYEQY
j_call: TRBJ2-7
v_call: TRBV28

cdr3_aa: ASSLWTSSYNEQF
j_call: TRBJ2-1
v_call: TRBV27

cdr3_aa: ASSFYPLRSNQPQH
j_call: TRBJ1-5
v_call: TRBV5-5

cdr3_aa: ASSLRVALWDTGELF
j_call: TRBJ2-2
v_call: TRBV11-2

cdr3_aa: ASSSGYNSPLH
j_call: TRBJ1-6
v_call: TRBV7-2

cdr3_aa: ASSYLAGGSDEQF
j_call: TRBJ2-1
v_call: TRBV6-4

cdr3_aa: ASSLGLTRQL
j_call: TRBJ1-2
v_call: TRBV5-6

cdr3_aa: ASSPDYGYT
j_call: TRBJ1-2
v_call: TRBV18

cdr3_aa: ASSPPGQVPYEQY
j_call: TRBJ2-7
v_call: TRBV28